This TCR beta chain stems from a study of shared clonotypes between healthy human individuals. A remark on this clone: The antigen remains undetermined.

Terminally differentiated effector memory CD45RA+ cells were excluded from the naive CD8 cells, which were CD45RO-negative and positively selected for CCR7. Study-wide findings and caveats: Memory subsets generally showed lower estimated richness than naive subsets. Clonotype sharing across donors was expected to vary with sequencing depth.

Using immunoSEQ multiplex PCR, the repertoire was profiled, and TCRdb retains in-frame clones only, with some absent. Here the sample spans around 2,000,000 clones, 90% to 95% being singletons. In germline, CDR1 is SGHTA, CDR2 FQGNSA. This CDR3 region has 16 residues. V lost 5 bases and J lost 0, with 14 bases in between. The TCR comes from a man aged 18 to 29 in good health. Some clones in this sample may be carry-over from other donors' samples. Input material: naive CD8+ T cells from PBMCs. This rearrangement joins TRBV7-2 to TRBJ1-3, with no clear D. CDR3 residues: CASSAWRSASGNTIYF. The CDR3 nucleotides are TGTGCCAGCAGCGCCTGGAGGAGCGCCTCTGGAAACACCATATATTTT. Based on the CDR3 plus reference TRBV7-2 and TRBJ1-3, the full variable domain is GAGVSQSPSNKVTEKGKDVELRCDPISGHTALYWYRQSLGQGLEFLIYFQGNSAPDKSGLPSDRFSAERTGGSVSTLTIQRTQQEDSAVYLCASSAWRSASGNTIYFGEGSWLTVV.